These T cell receptor beta chains were read from a single sample in a study of a mutant IDH1 vaccine in newly diagnosed glioma. These receptors' targets are unknown. Profiled with immunoSEQ multiplex PCR; TCRdb holds only in-frame clones, not every one. The sample has some 64,000 clones; roughly 84% are singletons. Sample: PBMCs, taken from a glioma patient whose treatment included an IDH1 peptide vaccine. The receptor source for this set is a woman aged 45-60 years with glioma. The CDR3 runs from the conserved cysteine through the conserved F or W. D genes are given only for firm matches. A row's size may be missing; if present it is once, few, many or a size class.

clone size	CDR3 length	D gene	V gene	J gene	CDR3 DNA	CDR3 protein
.	15	.	TRBV11-3	TRBJ2-5	TGTGCCAGCAGCTCTGGGGGGACACCGTGGGAGACCCAGTACTTC	CASSSGGTPWETQYF
.	13	.	TRBV5-1	TRBJ1-5	TGCGCCAGCCGTGAAGGGTTGGATCAGCCCCAGCATTTT	CASREGLDQPQHF
.	17	TRBD2	TRBV27	TRBJ2-7	TGTGCCAGCAGTTACTTACCTAGCGGGGGGAGCTCCTACGAGCAGTACTTC	CASSYLPSGGSSYEQYF
once	14	TRBD1	TRBV9	TRBJ2-2	TGTGCCAGCAGCGTAGGACAGGGTCCCGGGGAGCTGTTTTTT	CASSVGQGPGELFF
.	15	.	TRBV9	TRBJ2-1	TGTGCCAGCAGCCCTAGAGACGGAGTCCACAATGAGCAGTTCTTC	CASSPRDGVHNEQFF
.	14	.	TRBV4-3	TRBJ2-1	TGCGCCAGCAGCCAAGAAGCAGGGGCAATTGAGCAGTTCTTC	CASSQEAGAIEQFF
.	11	.	TRBV30	TRBJ2-1	TGTGCTTGCGGACCACACAATGAGCAGTTCTTC	CACGPHNEQFF
.	15	TRBD2	TRBV6-6	TRBJ2-5	TGTGCCAGCAGACGACTAGCGGGGGGGCGTGAGACCCAGTACTTC	CASRRLAGGRETQYF
once	17	.	TRBV9	TRBJ2-1	TGTGCCAGCAGCGCGAGATTAGACGGGAGCTCCTACAATGAGCAGTTCTTC	CASSARLDGSSYNEQFF
.	12	.	TRBV5-6	TRBJ2-7	TGTGCCAGCAGCTTGGGGGCCTACGAGCAGTACTTC	CASSLGAYEQYF
few	12	.	TRBV10-1	TRBJ1-6	TGCGCCAGCAGTGGCCCTAATTCACCCCTCCACTTT	CASSGPNSPLHF
.	14	TRBD1	TRBV25-1	TRBJ2-7	TGTGCCAGCAGTGACCGACAGGGCCGCTACGAGCAGTACTTC	CASSDRQGRYEQYF